This T cell receptor (beta chain) was identified during a study of blood T cell repertoires in COVID-19. Study as a whole: Sources were T cells, B-cell-depleted T cells, or PBMCs; the material itself was cDNA or gDNA.

In the authors' workflow: Using reference gene primer amplification, nucleated cell counts were estimated. TCRdb's copy holds only in-frame clones and misses some; the assay was immunoSEQ multiplex PCR. The V and J calls and clone size come from that table; D and trimming were worked out from the DNA. The sample lists fewer than 400,000 clones, around 84% occurring once. This clonotype originated in a human donor in a cohort sampled during active COVID-19. The material sequenced was peripheral blood.

The CDR3 spells CASSSRDRGSETQYF. CDR3 DNA sequence: TGTGCCAGCAGCTCCCGGGACAGGGGGTCAGAGACCCAGTACTTC. The J gene is TRBJ2-5, the V gene TRBV7-2; 11 nucleotides agree with TRBD1. The germline V gene has CDR1 SGHTA and CDR2 FQGNSA. V dropped 4 bases and J dropped 4; count of bases not matched to a gene: 5. This CDR3 has 15 residues.